These 31 T cell receptor beta chains were sequenced from one sample in a study of blood T cell repertoires in COVID-19. The repertoire was sequenced with immunoSEQ multiplex PCR; TCRdb's copy has only in-frame clones and lacks some. The data hold roughly 200,000 clones, with roughly 86% observed a single time. The sample consisted of PBMCs or T cells enriched from blood (not recorded which). The origin of the receptors is a man between 18 and 35 years old with acute COVID-19.

The sample holds a few counts of this clone. The chain joins TRBV2 to TRBJ1-6; D might be TRBD1 (6 bases). The CDR3 contains 14 residues. In germline, CDR1 is SNHLY, CDR2 FYNNEI. V lost 6 bases, J lost 5 bases, and 11 bases lay in between. The CDR3 DNA is TGTGCCAGCAGAAGGACAGCCAATAATTCACCCCTCCACTTT. Its translation: CASRRTANNSPLHF. Supplemented by reference TRBV2 and TRBJ1-6, the full variable domain reads EPEVTQTPSHQVTQMGQEVILRCVPISNHLYFYWYRQILGQKVEFLVSFYNNEISEKSEIFDDQFSVERPDGSNFTLKIRSTKLEDSAMYFCASRRTANNSPLHFGNGTRLTVT.

This chain uses TRBV27 with TRBJ1-6; D is unresolved. CDR1 MNHEY and CDR2 SMNVEV come from the germline V gene (reference sequence). The CDR3 length is 12 residues. The V end lost 9 bases, the J end lost 6 bases, and 9 bases lay between the germline ends. DNA for the CDR3: TGTGCCAGTCGAGATATTAATTCACCCCTCCACTTT. It translates to CASRDINSPLHF.

The CDR3 DNA is TGTGCCAGCGGGACTAGCGGGAGGGGTAAGCACGAGCAGTACTTC. Its protein is CASGTSGRGKHEQYF. V is TRBV28 and J is TRBJ2-7; 16 bases line up with TRBD2. The CDR3 spans 15 residues. Germline V gene sequence: CDR1 MDHEN, CDR2 SYDVKM. Unmatched junction bases numbered 6, after V lost 8 bases and J lost 5 bases.

The rearrangement joins TRBV23-1 to TRBJ2-7; TRBD1 agrees at 9 bases. Being an ORF, TRBV23-1 has a function that is uncertain. This CDR3 is built from 15 residues. J was trimmed by 6 bases and V by 2 bases; bases with no gene match: 8. The CDR3 protein is CASSQVGTGSGEQYF. Written as DNA, the CDR3 is TGCGCCAGCAGTCAAGTCGGGACAGGGTCCGGCGAGCAGTACTTC.

This chain connects TRBV7-3 to TRBJ2-3, with TRBD1 matching over 9 bases. The CDR3 contains 14 residues. V shed 5 bases, J shed 5 bases, and the junction held 5 bases outside the gene matches. Germline lookup yields CDR1 SGHTA and CDR2 FQGTGA. The CDR3 nucleotides are TGTGCCAGCAGCCAGACAGGGGGAGGAGATACGCAGTATTTT. Amino acid sequence: CASSQTGGGDTQYF.

This clone has just one count. The chain is built from TRBV5-6 and TRBJ2-5; TRBD2 might be the D (5 bases). CDR3 length equals 16 residues. Germline V CDR1 and CDR2: SGHDT, YYEEEE. V was clipped by 8 bases and J by 1 base, with 21 bases between them. CDR3 sequence: CASLASEGSLQETQYF. In DNA form, the CDR3 reads TGTGCCAGTCTTGCTTCAGAGGGTTCCCTCCAAGAGACCCAGTACTTC.

The chain uses TRBV9 and TRBJ2-2; D is undetermined. Germline V gene lookup returns CDR1 SGDLS and CDR2 YYNGEE. The V end was cut by 0 bases, the J end by 0 bases, with 12 bases between. The CDR3 covers 17 residues. The CDR3 bases are TGTGCCAGCAGCGTAGCCTTGTCAGGCGCGAACACCGGGGAGCTGTTTTTT. Amino acid sequence: CASSVALSGANTGELFF. Using reference TRBV9 and TRBJ2-2 for the parts outside the CDR3, the full variable domain is DSGVTQTPKHLITATGQRVTLRCSPRSGDLSVYWYQQSLDQGLQFLIQYYNGEERAKGNILERFSAQQFPDLHSELNLSSLELGDSALYFCASSVALSGANTGELFFGEGSRLTVL.

The genes are TRBV27 and TRBJ2-3; the D is unclear. V dropped 8 bases and J dropped 2 bases, with 5 bases sitting between them. CDR3 length equals 11 residues. The germline CDR1 and CDR2 sequences are MNHEY and SMNVEV (reference sequence). The CDR3 is CASHFTDTQYF. CDR3 DNA sequence: TGTGCCAGCCATTTCACAGATACGCAGTATTTT.

The chain carries TRBV28 and TRBJ2-7; the match to TRBD2 covers 13 bases. The ends lost 6 bases at V and 0 bases at J; junction bases unmatched: 2. CDR3 length: 15 amino acids. Germline V gene sequence: CDR1 MDHEN, CDR2 SYDVKM. CDR3 loop: CASSGTSGISYEQYF. In DNA form, the CDR3 reads TGTGCCAGCAGCGGGACTAGCGGGATCTCCTACGAGCAGTACTTC.

The chain couples TRBV18 to TRBJ1-3; 7 bases are a match to TRBD1. Germline V gives CDR1 KGHSH, CDR2 LQKENI. V dropped 2 bases and J dropped 0; count of bases not matched to a gene: 7. The CDR3 totals 17 residues. CDR3 nucleotides: TGTGCCAGCTCACCAGGGGGCTGGGACAGCTCTGGAAACACCATATATTTT. It translates to CASSPGGWDSSGNTIYF.

V usage is TRBV21-1 and J usage is TRBJ2-3; the table's D call, TRBD2, was not checked against the DNA. TRBV21-1 is a pseudogene locus. The CDR3 contains 16 residues. The DNA for the CDR3 is TGTGCCAGCAGACCCTTTAGCGGGATAGGGACAGATACGCAGTATTTT. This gives the protein CASRPFSGIGTDTQYF.

The chain is built from TRBV2 and TRBJ2-1, with D perhaps matching TRBD2 (6 bases). The CDR3 runs to 14 residues. Germline CDR1 reads SNHLY; CDR2 reads FYNNEI. V dropped 4 bases and J dropped 4 bases, with 11 bases sitting between them. The CDR3 DNA sequence: TGTGCCAGCAGTGTAAGACTAGATTACAATGAGCAGTTCTTC. Its translation is CASSVRLDYNEQFF.

V and J are TRBV19 and TRBJ1-1; tentatively, D is TRBD1 (5 bases). The CDR3 has 14 residues. Germline-derived CDR1 and CDR2 are LNHDA and SQIVND (reference sequence). Trimming cost V 7 bases and J 0 bases, with 12 bases left between them. The CDR3, as DNA: TGTGCCAGTACCGCAGACAGACTGAACACTGAAGCTTTCTTT. Translating gives CASTADRLNTEAFF.

The rearrangement joins TRBV21-1 to TRBJ2-7; the table's D call TRBD2 went unverified against the DNA. TRBV21-1 is classified as a pseudogene. This CDR3 contains 14 residues. CDR3 nucleotide sequence: TGTGCCAGCACCGCGGGAAAATCGTCCTACGAGCAGTACTTC. It specifies CASTAGKSSYEQYF.

A single count supports this clone. This sequence joins TRBV24-1 and TRBJ2-1; perhaps TRBD1 as D (6 bases). V lost 4 bases and J 3 bases, leaving 15 bases between the germline ends. This CDR3 comprises 16 residues. Germline CDR1 KGHDR, CDR2 SFDVKD. The CDR3 protein is CATSDKTGPLYNEQFF. CDR3 nucleotides: TGTGCCACCAGTGACAAAACAGGGCCTCTCTACAATGAGCAGTTCTTC.

This chain connects TRBV5-1 to TRBJ2-7; 12 bases match TRBD2. Germline-derived CDR1 and CDR2 are SGHRS and YFSETQ. J lost 5 bases, V lost 0 bases, and 9 bases had no gene match. The length of the CDR3 is 17 residues. CDR3 DNA sequence: TGCGCCAGCAGCTTGGTCCCTAGCGGGAGGGCTGGTAACGAGCAGTACTTC. This encodes CASSLVPSGRAGNEQYF.

The J gene is TRBJ2-1, the V gene TRBV5-1; 14 bases are a match to TRBD2. The CDR3 totals 19 residues. CDR1 SGHRS and CDR2 YFSETQ come from the germline V gene. The V and J ends lost 3 bases and 3 bases, in that order; junction bases with no gene match: 11. CDR3 protein: CASSYPPGLAGAGYNEQFF. For the CDR3, the DNA is TGCGCCAGCAGCTATCCCCCGGGACTAGCGGGAGCTGGCTACAATGAGCAGTTCTTC.

The chain has TRBV12-3 or TRBV12-4 and TRBJ1-1; D may be TRBD1 (5 bases). The CDR3 consists of 13 residues. V was clipped by 8 bases and J by 4 bases, with 14 bases between them. The CDR3 region is CASVRGVSTEAFF. In DNA form, the CDR3 reads TGTGCCAGCGTCCGGGGGGTGAGCACTGAAGCTTTCTTT.

The gene calls are TRBV7-2 and TRBJ1-1, with D possibly matching TRBD1 (6 bases). Between the trimmed V and J ends, which lost 10 bases and 10 bases, there was a span of 22 bases. The CDR3 covers 13 residues. Germline CDR1 is SGHTA and CDR2 is FQGNSA. This CDR3 reads CATQLLTGPRAFF. CDR3 nucleotides: TGTGCCACCCAGCTGTTAACAGGGCCCCGAGCTTTCTTT.

This sequence joins TRBV2 and TRBJ2-7; 15 bases map to TRBD2. Per the germline V gene, CDR1 is SNHLY and CDR2 is FYNNEI. The CDR3 extends over 16 amino acids. The trim removed 8 bases at V and 6 bases at J, leaving 11 bases unmatched. CDR3 nucleotides: TGTGCCAGCGATGATTCCAGGACTAGCGGGAGGGTCGAGCAGTACTTC. Amino acids: CASDDSRTSGRVEQYF.

V gene TRBV27 combines with J gene TRBJ2-7; possibly TRBD2 for D (6 bases). Germline V gene data show CDR1 as MNHEY and CDR2 as SMNVEV (reference sequence). Trimming cost V 4 bases and J 2 bases, with 15 bases left between them. The CDR3 contains 15 residues. The CDR3 here is CASSSLAMGTYEQYF. CDR3 coding DNA: TGTGCCAGCAGTTCGCTAGCGATGGGAACCTACGAGCAGTACTTC.

This clone was counted once. The J gene is TRBJ2-3, the V gene TRBV30, with 14 bases lining up with TRBD2. There are 15 residues in the CDR3. J lost 2 bases, V lost 4 bases, and 2 bases had no gene match. CDR1 is GTSNPN and CDR2 is SVGIG in the germline V gene (reference sequence). Written as DNA, the CDR3 is TGTGCCTGGAAGGGACTAGCGGGGGACACAGATACGCAGTATTTT. Residues: CAWKGLAGDTDTQYF.

The chain joins TRBV9 to TRBJ2-2; D unresolved. Per the germline V gene, CDR1 is SGDLS and CDR2 is YYNGEE. The CDR3 spans 15 residues. V lost 7 bases and J 0 bases, leaving 13 bases between the germline ends. The CDR3 is CASADRRTNTGELFF. The CDR3 region has the DNA TGTGCCAGCGCCGACCGGCGGACGAACACCGGGGAGCTGTTTTTT.

This clone has only a few counts. The rearrangement links TRBV11-3 to TRBJ2-1; 7 bases line up with TRBD1. With 3 bases clipped from V and 10 bases from J, the junction kept 9 bases outside the gene matches. This CDR3 spans 14 amino acids. Germline V gene lookup returns CDR1 SGHNT and CDR2 YENEEA. The CDR3 here is CASSLRGGLREQFF. The CDR3 bases are TGTGCCAGCAGCTTGAGAGGGGGCCTTCGCGAGCAGTTCTTC.

V and J are TRBV29-1 and TRBJ1-1; 7 bases map to TRBD1. Trimming took 1 base from V and 1 from J; bases not matched to a gene: 6. The germline V gene encodes CDR1 SQVTM and CDR2 ANQGSEA. The CDR3 is made up of 15 amino acids. CDR3 DNA: TGCAGCGTTGAAGGACCAAGGGGGCCGAACACTGAAGCTTTCTTT. Its translation: CSVEGPRGPNTEAFF.

The chain uses TRBV28 and TRBJ1-4; TRBD1 aligns across 10 bases. Looked up from germline, CDR1 is MDHEN and CDR2 is SYDVKM. This CDR3 region has 18 residues. V shed 4 bases and J 0 bases; nucleotides not matched to a gene: 8. CDR3 sequence: CASSSGQGLGATNEKLFF. The CDR3 coding sequence is TGTGCCAGCAGTTCGGGACAGGGGTTAGGGGCAACTAATGAAAAACTGTTTTTT.

This chain joins TRBV18 and TRBJ2-1; 8 bases map to TRBD1. The CDR3 is 14 amino acids. CDR1 is KGHSH, CDR2 LQKENI, per germline. Trimming took 3 bases from V and 7 from J; bases not matched to a gene: 5. The CDR3: CASSPEDRANEQFF. The DNA of the CDR3 is TGTGCCAGCTCACCGGAGGACAGGGCTAATGAGCAGTTCTTC.

V gene TRBV30 combines with J gene TRBJ1-5, with D unclear. CDR1 and CDR2 from the germline V gene are GTSNPN and SVGIG (reference sequence). This CDR3 contains 13 residues. V lost 5 bases, J lost 5 bases, and 13 bases lay in between. The chain's CDR3 is CAWAPGIDQPQHF. In nucleotides, the CDR3 is TGTGCCTGGGCCCCGGGGATCGATCAGCCCCAGCATTTT. Drawing the rest from reference TRBV30 and TRBJ1-5, the complete variable domain is SQTIHQWPATLVQPVGSPLSLECTVEGTSNPNLYWYRQAAGRGLQLLFYSVGIGQISSEVPQNLSASRPQDRQFILSSKKLLLSDSGFYLCAWAPGIDQPQHFGDGTRLSIL.

The chain recombines TRBV5-1 with TRBJ1-6, with D possibly being TRBD1 (6 bases). The CDR3 extends over 14 amino acids. Germline CDR1 SGHRS, CDR2 YFSETQ. V was trimmed by 4 bases and J by 8 bases, leaving 13 bases between them. This CDR3 reads CASSERTADSPLHF. The DNA of the CDR3 is TGCGCCAGCAGCGAACGGACAGCCGATTCACCCCTCCACTTT.

The chain employs TRBV7-4 and TRBJ2-2, with 16 bases matching TRBD2. This CDR3 comprises 20 residues. Germline loops: CDR1 SGHVT, CDR2 SQSDAQ. The trim removed 1 base at V and 5 bases at J, leaving 10 bases unmatched. Here the CDR3 DNA reads TGTGCCAGCAGCTTAGAGGGGACTAGCGGGAGGGCCGAGGCGACCGGGGAGCTGTTTTTT. Amino acids: CASSLEGTSGRAEATGELFF. Combining the CDR3 with reference TRBV7-4 and TRBJ2-2 gives the whole variable domain GAGVSQSPRYKVAKRGRDVALRCDSISGHVTLYWYRQTLGQGSEVLTYSQSDAQRDKSGRPSGRFSAERPERSVSTLKIQRTEQGDSAVYLCASSLEGTSGRAEATGELFFGEGSRLTVL.

A remark on this clone: The sample holds other DNA sequences that translate to the same CDR3. This sequence joins TRBV7-9 and TRBJ2-7, with TRBD1 as a possible D gene (5 bases). The CDR3 is 12 amino acids. Between the trimmed V and J ends, which lost 5 bases and 7 bases, there was a span of 12 bases. Germline V gene sequence: CDR1 SEHNR, CDR2 FQNEAQ (reference sequence). CDR3 protein: CASSLGPGEQYF. For the CDR3, the DNA is TGTGCCAGCAGCCTGGGGCCGGGTGAGCAGTACTTC.